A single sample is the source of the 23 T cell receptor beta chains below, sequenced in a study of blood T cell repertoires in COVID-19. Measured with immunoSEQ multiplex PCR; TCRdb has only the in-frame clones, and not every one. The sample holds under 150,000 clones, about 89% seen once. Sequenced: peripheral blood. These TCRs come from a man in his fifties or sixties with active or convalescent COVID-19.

In nucleotides, the CDR3 is TGCAGCGTTGAAGATAGGGGGCGGAGAGGCGAGCAGTACTTC. Its protein is CSVEDRGRRGEQYF. The V gene is TRBV29-1, the J gene TRBJ2-7, with 7 bases lining up with TRBD1. The CDR3 has 14 residues. The J segment lost 6 bases and the V segment lost 0 bases, leaving 8 bases of the junction unmatched. Germline V gene data show CDR1 as SQVTM and CDR2 as ANQGSEA.

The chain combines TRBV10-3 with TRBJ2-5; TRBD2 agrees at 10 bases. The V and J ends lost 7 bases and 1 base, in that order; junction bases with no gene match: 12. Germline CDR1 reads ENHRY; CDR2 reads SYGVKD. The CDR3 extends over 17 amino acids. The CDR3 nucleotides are TGTGCCATCACACAACACGGACTAGCGGAATCCCAAGAGACCCAGTACTTC. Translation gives CAITQHGLAESQETQYF.

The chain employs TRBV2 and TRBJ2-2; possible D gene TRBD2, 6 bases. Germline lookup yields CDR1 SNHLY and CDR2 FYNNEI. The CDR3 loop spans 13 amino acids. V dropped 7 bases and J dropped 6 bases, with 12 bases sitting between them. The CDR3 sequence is CASNLLAPGELFF. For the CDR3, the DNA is TGTGCCAGCAATTTACTAGCCCCCGGGGAGCTGTTTTTT. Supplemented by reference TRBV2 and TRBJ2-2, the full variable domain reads EPEVTQTPSHQVTQMGQEVILRCVPISNHLYFYWYRQILGQKVEFLVSFYNNEISEKSEIFDDQFSVERPDGSNFTLKIRSTKLEDSAMYFCASNLLAPGELFFGEGSRLTVL.

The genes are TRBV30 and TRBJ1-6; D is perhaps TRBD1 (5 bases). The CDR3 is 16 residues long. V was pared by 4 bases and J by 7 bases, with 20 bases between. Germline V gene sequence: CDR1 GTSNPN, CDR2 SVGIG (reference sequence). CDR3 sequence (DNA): TGTGCCTGGAATAGTAGCCCCTCGTGGGGCAATTCACCCCTCCACTTT. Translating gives CAWNSSPSWGNSPLHF. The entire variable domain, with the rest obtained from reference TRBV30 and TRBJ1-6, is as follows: SQTIHQWPATLVQPVGSPLSLECTVEGTSNPNLYWYRQAAGRGLQLLFYSVGIGQISSEVPQNLSASRPQDRQFILSSKKLLLSDSGFYLCAWNSSPSWGNSPLHFGNGTRLTVT.

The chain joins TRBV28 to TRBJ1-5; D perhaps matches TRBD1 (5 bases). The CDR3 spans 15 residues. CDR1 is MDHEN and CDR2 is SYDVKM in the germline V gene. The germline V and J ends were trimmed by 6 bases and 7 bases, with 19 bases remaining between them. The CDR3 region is CASSPRQTPWQPQHF. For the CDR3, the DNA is TGTGCCAGCAGCCCCCGACAGACCCCTTGGCAGCCCCAGCATTTT. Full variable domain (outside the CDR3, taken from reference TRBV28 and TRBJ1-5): DVKVTQSSRYLVKRTGEKVFLECVQDMDHENMFWYRQDPGLGLRLIYFSYDVKMKEKGDIPEGYSVSREKKERFSLILESASTNQTSMYLCASSPRQTPWQPQHFGDGTRLSIL.

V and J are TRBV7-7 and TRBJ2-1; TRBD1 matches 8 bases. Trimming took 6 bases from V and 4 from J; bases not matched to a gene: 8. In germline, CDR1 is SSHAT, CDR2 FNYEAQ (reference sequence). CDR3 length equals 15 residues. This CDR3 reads CASSIDRGVYNEQFF. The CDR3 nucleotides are TGTGCCAGCAGTATCGACAGGGGTGTTTACAATGAGCAGTTCTTC.

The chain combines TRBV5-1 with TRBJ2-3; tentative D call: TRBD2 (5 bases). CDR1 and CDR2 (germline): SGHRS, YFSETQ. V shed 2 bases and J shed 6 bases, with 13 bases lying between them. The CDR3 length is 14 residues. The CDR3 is CASSFSALGDTQYF. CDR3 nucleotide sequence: TGCGCCAGCAGCTTTAGCGCCCTCGGGGATACGCAGTATTTT.

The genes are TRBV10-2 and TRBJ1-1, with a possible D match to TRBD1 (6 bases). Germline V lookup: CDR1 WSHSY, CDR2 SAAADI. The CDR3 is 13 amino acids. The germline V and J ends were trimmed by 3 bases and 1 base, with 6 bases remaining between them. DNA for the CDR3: TGCGCCAGCAGTGAACAGGGGAACACTGAAGCTTTCTTT. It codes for CASSEQGNTEAFF.

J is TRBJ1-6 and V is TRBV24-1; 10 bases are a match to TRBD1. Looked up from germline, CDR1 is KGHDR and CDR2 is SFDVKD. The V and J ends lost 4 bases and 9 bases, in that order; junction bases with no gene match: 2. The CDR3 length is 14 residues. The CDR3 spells CATSETGGGSPLHF. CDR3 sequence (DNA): TGTGCCACCAGTGAGACAGGGGGCGGTTCACCCCTCCACTTT.

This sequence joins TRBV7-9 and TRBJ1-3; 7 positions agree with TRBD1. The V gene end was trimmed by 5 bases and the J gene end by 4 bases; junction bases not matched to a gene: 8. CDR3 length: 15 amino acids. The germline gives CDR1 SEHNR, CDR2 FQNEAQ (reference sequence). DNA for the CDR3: TGTGCCAGCAGCCTGGCGACAGGGTACGGAAACACCATATATTTT. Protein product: CASSLATGYGNTIYF.

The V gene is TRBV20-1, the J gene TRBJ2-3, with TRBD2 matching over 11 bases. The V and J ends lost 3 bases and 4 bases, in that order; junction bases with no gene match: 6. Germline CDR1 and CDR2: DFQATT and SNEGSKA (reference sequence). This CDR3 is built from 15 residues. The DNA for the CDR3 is TGCAGTGCTAGTCAACTAGCGGGGGTCGCAGATACGCAGTATTTT. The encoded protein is CSASQLAGVADTQYF.

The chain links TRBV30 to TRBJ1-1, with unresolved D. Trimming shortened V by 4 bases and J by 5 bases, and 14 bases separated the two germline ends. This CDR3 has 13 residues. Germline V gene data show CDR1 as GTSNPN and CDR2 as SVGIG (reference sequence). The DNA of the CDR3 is TGTGCCTGGAAGGACGGAAGGGAGACTGAAGCTTTCTTT. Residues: CAWKDGRETEAFF.

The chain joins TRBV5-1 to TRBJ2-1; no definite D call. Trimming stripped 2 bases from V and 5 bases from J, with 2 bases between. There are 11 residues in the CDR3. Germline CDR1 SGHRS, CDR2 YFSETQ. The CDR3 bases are TGCGCCAGCAGCTTCAACAATGAGCAGTTCTTC. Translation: CASSFNNEQFF.

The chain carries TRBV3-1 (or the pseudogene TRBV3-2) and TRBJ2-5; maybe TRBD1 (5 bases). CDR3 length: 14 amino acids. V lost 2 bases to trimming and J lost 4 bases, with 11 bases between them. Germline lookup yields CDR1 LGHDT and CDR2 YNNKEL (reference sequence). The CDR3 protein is CASSQHRLSETQYF. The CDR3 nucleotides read TGTGCCAGCAGCCAACACAGGTTGTCAGAGACCCAGTACTTC.

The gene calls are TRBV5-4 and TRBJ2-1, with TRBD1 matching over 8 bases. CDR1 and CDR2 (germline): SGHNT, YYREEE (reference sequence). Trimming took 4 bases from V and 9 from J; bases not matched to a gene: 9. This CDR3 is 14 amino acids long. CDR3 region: CASSPGQGLGEQFF. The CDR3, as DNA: TGTGCCAGCAGCCCCGGACAGGGTTTAGGTGAGCAGTTCTTC.

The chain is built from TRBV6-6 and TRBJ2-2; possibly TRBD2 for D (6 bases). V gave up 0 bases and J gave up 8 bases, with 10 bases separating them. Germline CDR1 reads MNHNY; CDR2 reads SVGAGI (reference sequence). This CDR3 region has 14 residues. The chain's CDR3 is CASSYSGGVGELFF. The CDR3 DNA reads TGTGCCAGCAGTTACTCCGGGGGTGTAGGGGAGCTGTTTTTT.

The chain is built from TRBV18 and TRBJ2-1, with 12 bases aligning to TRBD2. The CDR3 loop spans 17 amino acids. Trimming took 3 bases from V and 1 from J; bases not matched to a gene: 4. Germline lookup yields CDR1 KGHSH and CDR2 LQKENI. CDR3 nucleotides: TGTGCCAGCTCACCCCTAGGACTAGCGGGATCCTACAATGAGCAGTTCTTC. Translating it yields CASSPLGLAGSYNEQFF.

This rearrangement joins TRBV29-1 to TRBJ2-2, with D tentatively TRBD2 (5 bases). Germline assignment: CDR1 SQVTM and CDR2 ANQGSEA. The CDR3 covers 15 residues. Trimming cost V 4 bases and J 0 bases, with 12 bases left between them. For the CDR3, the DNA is TGCAGCGTTGGCGGGCTTGGGGCGAACACCGGGGAGCTGTTTTTT. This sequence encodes CSVGGLGANTGELFF.

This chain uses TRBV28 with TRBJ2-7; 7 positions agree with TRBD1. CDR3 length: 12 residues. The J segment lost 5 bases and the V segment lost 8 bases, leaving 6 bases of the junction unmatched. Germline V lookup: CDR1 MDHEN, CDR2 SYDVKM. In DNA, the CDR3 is TGTGCCAGCCGAACAGGGGTAGACGAGCAGTACTTC. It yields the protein CASRTGVDEQYF.

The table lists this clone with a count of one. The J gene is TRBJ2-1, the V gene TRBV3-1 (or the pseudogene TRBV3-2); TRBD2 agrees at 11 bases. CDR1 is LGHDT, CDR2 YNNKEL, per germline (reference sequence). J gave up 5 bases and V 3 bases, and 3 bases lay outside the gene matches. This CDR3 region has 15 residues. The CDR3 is CASSQGLAVNNEQFF. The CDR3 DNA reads TGTGCCAGCAGCCAGGGACTAGCGGTAAACAATGAGCAGTTCTTC.

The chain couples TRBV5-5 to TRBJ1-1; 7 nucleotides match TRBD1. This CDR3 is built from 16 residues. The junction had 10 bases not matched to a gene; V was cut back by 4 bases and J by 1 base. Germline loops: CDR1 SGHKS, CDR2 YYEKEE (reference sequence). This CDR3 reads CASSRTGVISNTEAFF. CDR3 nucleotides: TGTGCCAGCAGCCGGACAGGAGTCATTTCGAACACTGAAGCTTTCTTT.

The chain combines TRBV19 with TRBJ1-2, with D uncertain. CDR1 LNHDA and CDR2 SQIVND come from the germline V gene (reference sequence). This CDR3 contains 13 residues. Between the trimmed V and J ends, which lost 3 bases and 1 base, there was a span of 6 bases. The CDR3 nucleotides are TGTGCCAGTAGTATTGGAGTTAACTATGGCTACACCTTC. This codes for CASSIGVNYGYTF. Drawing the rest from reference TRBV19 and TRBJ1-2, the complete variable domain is DGGITQSPKYLFRKEGQNVTLSCEQNLNHDAMYWYRQDPGQGLRLIYYSQIVNDFQKGDIAEGYSVSREKKESFPLTVTSAQKNPTAFYLCASSIGVNYGYTFGSGTRLTVV.

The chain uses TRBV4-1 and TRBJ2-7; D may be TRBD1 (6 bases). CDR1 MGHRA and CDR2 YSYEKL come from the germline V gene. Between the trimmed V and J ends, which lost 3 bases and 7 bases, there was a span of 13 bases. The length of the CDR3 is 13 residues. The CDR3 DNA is TGCGCCAGCAGCCAGGTAACAGGGCGGGAGCAGTACTTC. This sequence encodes CASSQVTGREQYF.